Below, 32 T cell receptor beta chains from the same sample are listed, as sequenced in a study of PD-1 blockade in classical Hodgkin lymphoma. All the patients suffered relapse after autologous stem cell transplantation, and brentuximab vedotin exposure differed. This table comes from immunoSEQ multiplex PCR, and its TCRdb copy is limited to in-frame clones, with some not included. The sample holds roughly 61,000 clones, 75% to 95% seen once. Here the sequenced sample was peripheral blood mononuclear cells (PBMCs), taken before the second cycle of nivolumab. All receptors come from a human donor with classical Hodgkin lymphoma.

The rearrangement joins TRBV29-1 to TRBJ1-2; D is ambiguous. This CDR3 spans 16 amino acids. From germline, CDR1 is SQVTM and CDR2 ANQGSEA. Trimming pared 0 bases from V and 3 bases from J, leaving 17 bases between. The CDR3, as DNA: TGCAGCGTTGAAGAAAAATTGGGTTGGTTCGACTATGGCTACACCTTC. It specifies CSVEEKLGWFDYGYTF.

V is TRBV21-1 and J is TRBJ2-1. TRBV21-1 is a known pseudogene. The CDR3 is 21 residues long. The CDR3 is CASSGQNRDTYDRDSVNEQFF. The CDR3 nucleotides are TGTGCCAGCAGCGGTCAAAACCGGGACACGTATGACCGGGACTCCGTGAATGAGCAGTTCTTC.

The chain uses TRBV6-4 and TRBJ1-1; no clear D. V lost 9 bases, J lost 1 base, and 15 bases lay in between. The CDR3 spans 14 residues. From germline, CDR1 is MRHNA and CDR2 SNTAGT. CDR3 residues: CASHRTEPNTEAFF. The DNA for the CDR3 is TGTGCCAGTCACCGGACGGAACCGAACACTGAAGCTTTCTTT.

Here the CDR3 reads CASSFVGNNEQFF. The DNA for the CDR3 is TGCGCCAGCAGCTTTGTTGGTAACAATGAGCAGTTCTTC. V gene TRBV5-1 combines with J gene TRBJ2-1; no reliable D call. V was clipped by 2 bases and J by 5 bases, with 8 bases between them. The CDR3 is made up of 13 amino acids. The germline CDR1 and CDR2 sequences are SGHRS and YFSETQ. The full variable domain, in which reference TRBV5-1 and TRBJ2-1 provide the parts outside the CDR3, is KAGVTQTPRYLIKTRGQQVTLSCSPISGHRSVSWYQQTPGQGLQFLFEYFSETQRNKGNFPGRFSGRQFSNSRSEMNVSTLELGDSALYLCASSFVGNNEQFFGPGTRLTVL.

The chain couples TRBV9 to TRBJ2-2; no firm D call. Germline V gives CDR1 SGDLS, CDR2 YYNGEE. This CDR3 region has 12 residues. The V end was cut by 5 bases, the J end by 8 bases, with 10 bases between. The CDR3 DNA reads TGTGCCAGCAGTACCCCCCGGGGGGAGCTGTTTTTT. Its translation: CASSTPRGELFF. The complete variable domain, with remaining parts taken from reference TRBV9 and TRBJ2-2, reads DSGVTQTPKHLITATGQRVTLRCSPRSGDLSVYWYQQSLDQGLQFLIQYYNGEERAKGNILERFSAQQFPDLHSELNLSSLELGDSALYFCASSTPRGELFFGEGSRLTVL.

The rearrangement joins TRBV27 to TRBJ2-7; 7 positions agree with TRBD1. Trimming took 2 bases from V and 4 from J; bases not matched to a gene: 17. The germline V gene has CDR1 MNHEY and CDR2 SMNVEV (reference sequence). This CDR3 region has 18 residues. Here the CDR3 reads CASSLRGPEGASLYEQYF. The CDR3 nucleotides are TGTGCCAGCAGTTTAAGGGGGCCAGAGGGCGCCTCGCTTTACGAGCAGTACTTC.

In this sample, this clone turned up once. DNA for the CDR3: TGTGCCAGCAGTCGCGGGCAGACGCTTGCCCCTTATAGCAATCAGCCCCAGCATTTT. It is translated as CASSRGQTLAPYSNQPQHF. This chain uses TRBV28 with TRBJ1-5; D gene unclear. V was trimmed by 5 bases and J by 0 bases, leaving 23 bases between them. Germline values: CDR1 MDHEN, CDR2 SYDVKM. This CDR3 region has 19 residues.

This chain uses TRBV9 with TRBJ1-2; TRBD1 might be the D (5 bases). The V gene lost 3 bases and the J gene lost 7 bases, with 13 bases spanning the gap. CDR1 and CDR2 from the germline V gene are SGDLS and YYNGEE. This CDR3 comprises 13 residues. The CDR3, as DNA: TGTGCCAGCAGCGCGGGACGGCAGTCTGGCTACACCTTC. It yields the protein CASSAGRQSGYTF.

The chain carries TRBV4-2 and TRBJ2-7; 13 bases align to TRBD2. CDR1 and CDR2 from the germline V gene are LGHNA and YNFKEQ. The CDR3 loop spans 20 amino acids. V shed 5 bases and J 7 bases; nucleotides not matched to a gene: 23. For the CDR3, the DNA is TGTGCCAGCAGCTATCTACCCCGGACTAGCGGGAGCCTGGGCCCTCCGGAGCAGTACTTC. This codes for CASSYLPRTSGSLGPPEQYF.

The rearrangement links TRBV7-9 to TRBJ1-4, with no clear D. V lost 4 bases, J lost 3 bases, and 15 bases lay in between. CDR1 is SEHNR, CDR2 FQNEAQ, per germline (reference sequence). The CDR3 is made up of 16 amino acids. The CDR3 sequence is CASSSRIGSSNEKLFF. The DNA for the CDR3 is TGTGCCAGCAGCTCCCGGATCGGCTCTTCTAATGAAAAACTGTTTTTT.

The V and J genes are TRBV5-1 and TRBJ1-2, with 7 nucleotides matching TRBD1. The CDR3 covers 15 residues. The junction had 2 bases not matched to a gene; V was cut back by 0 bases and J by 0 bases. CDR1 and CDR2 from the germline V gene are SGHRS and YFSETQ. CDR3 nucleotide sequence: TGCGCCAGCAGCTTGGGGGGGACAGCTAACTATGGCTACACCTTC. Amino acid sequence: CASSLGGTANYGYTF.

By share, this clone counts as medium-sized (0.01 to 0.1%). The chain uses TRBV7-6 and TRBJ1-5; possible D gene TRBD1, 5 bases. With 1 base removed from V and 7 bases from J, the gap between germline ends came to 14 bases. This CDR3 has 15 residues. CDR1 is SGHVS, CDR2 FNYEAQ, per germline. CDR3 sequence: CASSLGYGGGQPQHF. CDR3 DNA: TGTGCCAGCAGCTTAGGATATGGGGGGGGACAGCCCCAGCATTTT.

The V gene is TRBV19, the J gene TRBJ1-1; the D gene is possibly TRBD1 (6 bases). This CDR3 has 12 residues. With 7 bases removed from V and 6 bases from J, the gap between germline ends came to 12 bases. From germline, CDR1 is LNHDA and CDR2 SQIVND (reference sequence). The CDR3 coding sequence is TGTGCCAGTATGGGCAGGGGAGCTGAAGCTTTCTTT. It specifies CASMGRGAEAFF.

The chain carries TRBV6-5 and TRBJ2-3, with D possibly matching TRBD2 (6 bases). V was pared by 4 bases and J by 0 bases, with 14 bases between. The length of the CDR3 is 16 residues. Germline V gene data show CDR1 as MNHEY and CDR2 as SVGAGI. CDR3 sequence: CASSSSVAGSTDTQYF. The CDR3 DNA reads TGTGCCAGCAGTTCGTCGGTTGCGGGGAGCACAGATACGCAGTATTTT.

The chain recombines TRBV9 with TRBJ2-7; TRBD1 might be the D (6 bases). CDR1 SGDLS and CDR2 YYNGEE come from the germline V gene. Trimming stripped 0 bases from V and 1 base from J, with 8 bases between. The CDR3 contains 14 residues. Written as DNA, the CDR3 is TGTGCCAGCAGCGTAGTGGGGGCTTCCTACGAGCAGTACTTC. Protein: CASSVVGASYEQYF.

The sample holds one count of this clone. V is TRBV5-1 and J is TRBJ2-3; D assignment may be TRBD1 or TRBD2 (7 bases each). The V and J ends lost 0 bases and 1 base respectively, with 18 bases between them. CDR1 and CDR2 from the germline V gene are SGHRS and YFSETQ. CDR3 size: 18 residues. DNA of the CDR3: TGCGCCAGCAGCTTGGAGGGACAGCGGGGAGTGGGCACAGATACGCAGTATTTT. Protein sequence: CASSLEGQRGVGTDTQYF.

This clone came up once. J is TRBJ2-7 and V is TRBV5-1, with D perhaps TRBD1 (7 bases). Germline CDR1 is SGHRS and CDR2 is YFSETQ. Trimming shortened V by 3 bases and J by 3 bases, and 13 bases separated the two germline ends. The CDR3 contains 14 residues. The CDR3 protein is CASSWRGTVYEQYF. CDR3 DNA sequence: TGCGCCAGCAGCTGGAGGGGGACAGTCTACGAGCAGTACTTC.

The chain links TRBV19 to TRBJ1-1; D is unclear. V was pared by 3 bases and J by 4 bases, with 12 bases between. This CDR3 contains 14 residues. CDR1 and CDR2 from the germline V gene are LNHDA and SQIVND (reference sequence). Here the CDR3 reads CASSMSLGFTEAFF. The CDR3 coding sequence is TGTGCCAGTAGTATGTCTCTAGGGTTCACTGAAGCTTTCTTT. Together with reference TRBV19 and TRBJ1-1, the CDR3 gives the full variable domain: DGGITQSPKYLFRKEGQNVTLSCEQNLNHDAMYWYRQDPGQGLRLIYYSQIVNDFQKGDIAEGYSVSREKKESFPLTVTSAQKNPTAFYLCASSMSLGFTEAFFGQGTRLTVV.

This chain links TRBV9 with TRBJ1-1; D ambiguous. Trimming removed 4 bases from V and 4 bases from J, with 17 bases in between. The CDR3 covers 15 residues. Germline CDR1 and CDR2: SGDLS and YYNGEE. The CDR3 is CASSSDPGPGTEAFF. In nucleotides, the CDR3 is TGTGCCAGCAGCTCGGACCCAGGACCCGGCACTGAAGCTTTCTTT.

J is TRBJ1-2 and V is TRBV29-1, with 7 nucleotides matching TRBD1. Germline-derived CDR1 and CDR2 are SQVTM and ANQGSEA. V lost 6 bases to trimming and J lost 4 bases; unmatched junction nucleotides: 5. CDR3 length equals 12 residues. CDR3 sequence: CSVGDSLYGYTF. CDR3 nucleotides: TGCAGCGTCGGGGACAGCCTCTATGGCTACACCTTC.

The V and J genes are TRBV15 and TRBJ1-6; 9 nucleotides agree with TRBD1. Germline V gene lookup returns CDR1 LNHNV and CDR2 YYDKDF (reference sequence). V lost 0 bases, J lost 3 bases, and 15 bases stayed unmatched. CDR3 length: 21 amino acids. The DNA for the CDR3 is TGTGCCACCAGCAGAGAGAGGTCCGGGACAGGGACTATTGGCTATAATTCACCCCTCCACTTT. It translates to CATSRERSGTGTIGYNSPLHF.

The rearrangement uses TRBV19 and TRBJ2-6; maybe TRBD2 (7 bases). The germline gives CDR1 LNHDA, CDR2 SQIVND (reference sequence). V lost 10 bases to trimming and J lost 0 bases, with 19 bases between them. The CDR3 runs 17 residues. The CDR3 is CATLTGTGGSGANVLTF. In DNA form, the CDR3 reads TGTGCCACCTTAACAGGGACGGGGGGCTCTGGGGCCAACGTCCTGACTTTC.

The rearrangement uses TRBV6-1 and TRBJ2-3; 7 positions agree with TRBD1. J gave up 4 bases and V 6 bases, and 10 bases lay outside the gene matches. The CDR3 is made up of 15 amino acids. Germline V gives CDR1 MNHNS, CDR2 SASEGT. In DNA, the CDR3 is TGTGCCAGCAGCGTACAGGGGATCGGGCCAGATACGCAGTATTTT. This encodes CASSVQGIGPDTQYF.

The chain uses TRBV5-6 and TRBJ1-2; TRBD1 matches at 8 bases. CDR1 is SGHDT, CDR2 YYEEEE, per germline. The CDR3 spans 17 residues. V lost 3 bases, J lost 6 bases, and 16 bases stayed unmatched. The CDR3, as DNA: TGTGCCAGCAGCTCGGGGTTTATTCCAGGGGGCGGGAATGGCTACACCTTC. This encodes CASSSGFIPGGGNGYTF.

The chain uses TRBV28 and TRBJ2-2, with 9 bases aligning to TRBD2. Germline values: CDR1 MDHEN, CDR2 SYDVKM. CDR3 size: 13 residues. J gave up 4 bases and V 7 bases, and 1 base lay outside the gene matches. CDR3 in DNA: TGTGCCAGCACTAGCGGGGCCACCGGGGAGCTGTTTTTT. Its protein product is CASTSGATGELFF.

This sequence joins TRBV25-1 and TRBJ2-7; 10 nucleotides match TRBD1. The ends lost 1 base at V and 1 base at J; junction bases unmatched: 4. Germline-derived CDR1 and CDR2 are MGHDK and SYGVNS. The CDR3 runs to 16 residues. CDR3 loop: CASSEWGTGDSYEQYF. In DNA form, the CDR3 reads TGTGCCAGCAGTGAATGGGGGACAGGGGATTCCTACGAGCAGTACTTC.

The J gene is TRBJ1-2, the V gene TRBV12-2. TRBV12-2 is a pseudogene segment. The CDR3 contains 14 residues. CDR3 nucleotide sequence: TGTGCAAGTCGCTTAGTTTCCGCCTGTTATGGCTACACCTTC. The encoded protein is CASRLVSACYGYTF.

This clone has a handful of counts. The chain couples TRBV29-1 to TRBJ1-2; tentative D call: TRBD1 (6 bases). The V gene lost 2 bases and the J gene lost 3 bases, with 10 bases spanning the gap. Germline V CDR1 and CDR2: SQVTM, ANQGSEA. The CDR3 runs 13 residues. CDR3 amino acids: CSVESQGYYGYTF. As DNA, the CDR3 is TGCAGCGTTGAATCGCAGGGGTACTATGGCTACACCTTC.

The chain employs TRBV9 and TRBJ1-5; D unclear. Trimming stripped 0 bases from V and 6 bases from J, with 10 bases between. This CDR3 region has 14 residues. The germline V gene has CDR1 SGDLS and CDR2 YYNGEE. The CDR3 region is CASSVGVGLQPQHF. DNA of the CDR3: TGTGCCAGCAGCGTAGGGGTTGGTCTTCAGCCCCAGCATTTT.

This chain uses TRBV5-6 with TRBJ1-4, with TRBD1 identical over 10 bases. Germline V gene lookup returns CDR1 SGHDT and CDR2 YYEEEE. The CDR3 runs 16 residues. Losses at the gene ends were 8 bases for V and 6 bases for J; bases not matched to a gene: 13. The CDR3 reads CASSWRPGQGHEKLFF. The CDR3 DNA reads TGTGCCAGTTCTTGGCGGCCGGGACAGGGGCATGAAAAACTGTTTTTT.

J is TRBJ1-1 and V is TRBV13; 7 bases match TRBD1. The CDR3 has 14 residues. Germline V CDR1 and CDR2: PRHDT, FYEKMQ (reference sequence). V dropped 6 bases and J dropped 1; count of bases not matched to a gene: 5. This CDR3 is CASREGAGNTEAFF. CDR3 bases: TGTGCCAGCAGGGAGGGGGCAGGGAACACTGAAGCTTTCTTT.

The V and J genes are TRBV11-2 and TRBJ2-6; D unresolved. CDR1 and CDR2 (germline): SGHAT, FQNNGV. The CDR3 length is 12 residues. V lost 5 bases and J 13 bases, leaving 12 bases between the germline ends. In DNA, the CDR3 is TGTGCCAGCAGCGAGACAACCGAGGTCCTGACTTTC. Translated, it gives CASSETTEVLTF.